The present T cell receptor beta chain was sequenced within a study of T cell responses to AZD1222 COVID-19 vaccine. Whole-study context: Second-dose schedules of about 4 or about 12 weeks were combined. Study-level findings and limits: Spike-specific TCR breadth rose after two AZD1222 doses, and depth rose as well. There were mostly white British donors and more females than males, and clonal diversity was possibly underestimated.

Germline values: CDR1 SEHNR, CDR2 FQNEAQ (reference sequence). The V and J ends lost 7 bases and 5 bases, in that order; junction bases with no gene match: 11. This CDR3 is built from 16 residues. Method: immunoSEQ multiplex PCR; TCRdb's copy keeps in-frame clones and lacks some. Of fewer than 130,000 clones listed, 92% are singletons. Notes on this clone: The antigen is undetermined.

Specimen: peripheral blood, collected on day 0 of AZD1222 vaccination. This clonotype was obtained from an adult in good health. The J gene is TRBJ2-5, the V gene TRBV7-9; the match to TRBD1 covers 12 bases. The CDR3 sequence: CASNTGTGGSLETQYF. The CDR3 DNA follows: TGTGCCAGCAACACCGGGACAGGGGGCTCGCTGGAGACCCAGTACTTC.